This T cell receptor (beta chain) was found in a study of regulatory T cells in long-lasting Graves disease. Whole-study context: Graves' patients, diagnosed recently, had received antithyroid drugs under 3 months. The study, taken as a whole, reports: The study found TRBV28, TRBJ1-2 and TRBJ2-5 favored in persistent disease.

Library construction for TCR beta used iRepertoire HTBI primers and Arm-PCR of CDR3 regions. MiXCR was run by TCRdb on the multiplex PCR reads, yielding one entry per CDR3 protein. The table records approximately 540,000 distinct CDR3 sequences, more than 10% of them present only once. Time point noted: newly diagnosed GD, antithyroid drugs for less than 3 months. RNA extracted from PBMCs served as the sequencing template. EDTA tubes collected around 10 milliliters of peripheral blood. This clonotype showed up many times. Its antigen remains unknown. Per the germline V gene, CDR1 is SGHAT and CDR2 is FQNNGV. CDR3 size: 16 residues. V lost 5 bases to trimming and J lost 1 base; unmatched junction nucleotides: 6. The data also belong to a second study, concerning T cells in Graves' hyperthyroidism and ophthalmopathy.

The sequencing used peripheral blood mononuclear cells (PBMCs), collected at new diagnosis, from a patient treated with antithyroid drugs. V is TRBV11-2 and J is TRBJ1-3; 9 bases are shared with TRBD1. This clonotype originated in a young woman with Graves disease. As DNA, the CDR3 is TGTGCCAGCAGCCCGGACAGGGGCTTATCTGGAAACACCATATATTTT. Its protein is CASSPDRGLSGNTIYF.